This T cell receptor (beta chain) was identified during a study of blood T cell repertoires in COVID-19. For the study at large: The samples span acute and convalescent COVID-19 from the United States, Italy and Spain. T cells, B-cell-depleted T cells, or PBMCs supplied cDNA or gDNA.

The CDR3 sequence is 13 residues long. Germline assignment: CDR1 LNHDA and CDR2 SQIVND (reference sequence). The junction had 7 bases not matched to a gene; V was cut back by 10 bases and J by 2 bases. The Seattle site enrolled patients during active infection and followed them longitudinally. As originally analysed: Estimated nucleated cell counts came from reference gene primer amplification. The method was immunoSEQ multiplex PCR; TCRdb's version includes in-frame clones alone and lacks a portion of them. The DNA was the basis for D and trimming; V, J and clone size are from that table. The sample carries 50,000 to 65,000 clones, just under 75% recorded once.

The specimen was peripheral blood. The source is a woman in her seventies with COVID-19, enrolled during active disease. The chain carries TRBV19 and TRBJ2-7; 8 bases map to TRBD1. The DNA of the CDR3 is TGTGCCACGCGGGACAGGCGAACCTACGAGCAGTACTTC. It is translated as CATRDRRTYEQYF.